These 29 T cell receptor beta chains were sequenced from one sample in a study of T cells after yellow fever vaccination. In TCRdb, the 5' RACE reads were re-called with MiXCR into one record per CDR3 protein. The sample holds 400,000 to 650,000 distinct CDR3 sequences, 21% seen once. Sample: PBMCs, taken about 21 days after the first yellow fever vaccination. All receptors derive from a man younger than 35 who received the YFV17D yellow fever vaccine.

This clonotype was observed at least ten times. The V gene is TRBV7-2, the J gene TRBJ2-2, with D tentatively TRBD1 or TRBD2 (5 bases each). Germline CDR1 SGHTA, CDR2 FQGNSA. This CDR3 spans 14 amino acids. V was cut by 7 bases and J by 7 bases, with 16 bases left in between. CDR3 sequence (DNA): TGTGCCAGCATCTTGACCCCGAGGGGCGGGGAGCTGTTTTTT. Residues: CASILTPRGGELFF.

The V call is TRBV7-2, the J call TRBJ2-1; no clear D gene. Germline values: CDR1 SGHTA, CDR2 FQGNSA. Between the trimmed V and J ends, which lost 11 bases and 12 bases, there was a span of 11 bases. The CDR3 contains 9 residues. The CDR3 DNA is TGTGCCCGTGAGCCTGGGCAGTTCTTC. Protein sequence: CAREPGQFF. Complete variable domain (other parts from reference TRBV7-2 and TRBJ2-1): GAGVSQSPSNKVTEKGKDVELRCDPISGHTALYWYRQSLGQGLEFLIYFQGNSAPDKSGLPSDRFSAERTGGSVSTLTIQRTQQEDSAVYLCAREPGQFFGPGTRLTVL.

The table lists this clonotype with a few counts. V usage is TRBV24-1 and J usage is TRBJ1-1; maybe TRBD1 (5 bases). V shed 2 bases and J shed 7 bases, with 10 bases lying between them. Germline V lookup: CDR1 KGHDR, CDR2 SFDVKD. CDR3 length: 13 amino acids. The CDR3 sequence: CATSDSRRGEAFF. CDR3 DNA: TGTGCCACCAGTGATTCCCGGAGGGGTGAAGCTTTCTTT.

V and J are TRBV28 and TRBJ2-5; TRBD2 aligns across 7 bases. CDR3 size: 13 residues. The germline CDR1 and CDR2 sequences are MDHEN and SYDVKM. With 8 bases clipped from V and 4 bases from J, the junction kept 7 bases outside the gene matches. CDR3 sequence reads: CASGRGRGETQYF. The CDR3 DNA reads as TGTGCCAGCGGGCGGGGGAGAGGAGAGACCCAGTACTTC.

This clonotype has only a few counts. This sequence joins TRBV6-5 and TRBJ1-1; D gene unclear. The CDR3 has 15 residues. Germline CDR1 reads MNHEY; CDR2 reads SVGAGI. The germline V and J ends were trimmed by 2 bases and 1 base, with 11 bases remaining between them. CDR3 loop: CASSYDPAENTEAFF. DNA for the CDR3: TGTGCCAGCAGTTACGATCCAGCGGAGAACACTGAAGCTTTCTTT.

This clonotype was observed a handful of times. The gene calls are TRBV6-6 and TRBJ2-6; tentatively, D is TRBD2 (6 bases). The CDR3 spans 13 residues. V dropped 11 bases and J dropped 0 bases, with 8 bases sitting between them. Germline CDR1 and CDR2: MNHNY and SVGAGI (reference sequence). DNA for the CDR3: TGTGCCGGACTAAACTCTGGGGCCAACGTCCTGACTTTC. This sequence encodes CAGLNSGANVLTF.

The chain is built from TRBV7-2 and TRBJ2-3; no clear D gene. The CDR3 runs 12 residues. Looked up from germline, CDR1 is SGHTA and CDR2 is FQGNSA. V lost 3 bases to trimming and J lost 3 bases, with 4 bases between them. In DNA form, the CDR3 reads TGTGCCAGCAGCTTTTGGACAGATACGCAGTATTTT. Residues: CASSFWTDTQYF.

V is TRBV7-9 and J is TRBJ2-7; 10 bases are a match to TRBD2. The CDR3 runs to 16 residues. The J segment lost 3 bases and the V segment lost 0 bases, leaving 5 bases of the junction unmatched. CDR1 SEHNR and CDR2 FQNEAQ come from the germline V gene (reference sequence). CDR3 DNA: TGTGCCAGCAGCTTAGCGGCGGGACTAGCGATCTACGAGCAGTACTTC. It codes for CASSLAAGLAIYEQYF.

This clonotype has only a few counts. The chain carries TRBV7-2 and TRBJ1-1; TRBD1 matches at 10 bases. Germline trimming cut 2 bases from V and 3 bases from J; bases unmatched to any gene: 6. The CDR3 is 16 amino acids. CDR1 SGHTA and CDR2 FQGNSA come from the germline V gene. CDR3 region: CASSLWTGGAHTEAFF. CDR3 coding DNA: TGTGCCAGCAGCTTATGGACAGGGGGTGCGCACACTGAAGCTTTCTTT.

The chain joins TRBV18 to TRBJ1-1; D is ambiguous. CDR3 size: 15 residues. The V gene's germline CDR1 is KGHSH and CDR2 LQKENI. The germline V and J ends were trimmed by 6 bases and 1 base, with 15 bases remaining between them. Written as DNA, the CDR3 is TGTGCCAGCTCCCCAGCAAATTACGGGAACACTGAAGCTTTCTTT. Protein product: CASSPANYGNTEAFF. The variable domain in full, completed from reference TRBV18 and TRBJ1-1, reads NAGVMQNPRHLVRRRGQEARLRCSPMKGHSHVYWYRQLPEEGLKFMVYLQKENIIDESGMPKERFSAEFPKEGPSILRIQQVVRGDSAAYFCASSPANYGNTEAFFGQGTRLTVV.

This clonotype was observed once. J is TRBJ1-5 and V is TRBV2; D is possibly TRBD1 (5 bases). Trimming removed 4 bases from V and 11 bases from J, with 18 bases in between. This CDR3 contains 14 residues. The germline CDR1 and CDR2 sequences are SNHLY and FYNNEI. CDR3 amino acids: CASSAGPGPMAQHF. In nucleotides, the CDR3 is TGTGCCAGCAGTGCGGGGCCGGGTCCCATGGCCCAGCATTTT.

The V call is TRBV4-2, the J call TRBJ2-1; 7 bases agree with TRBD2. The V segment lost 0 bases and the J segment 4 bases; nucleotides outside the gene matches: 12. Per the germline V gene, CDR1 is LGHNA and CDR2 is YNFKEQ. The CDR3 extends over 18 amino acids. CDR3 bases: TGTGCCAGCAGCCAAGACGCCACAAAAGCGGGGAATTACAATGAGCAGTTCTTC. This translates into CASSQDATKAGNYNEQFF.

This clonotype has more than one count but fewer than ten. V gene TRBV20-1 combines with J gene TRBJ2-7, with 8 bases fitting TRBD2. V shed 6 bases, J shed 2 bases, and the junction held 3 bases outside the gene matches. The CDR3 runs to 12 residues. Looked up from germline, CDR1 is DFQATT and CDR2 is SNEGSKA (reference sequence). The CDR3 region is CSAQRGTYEQYF. CDR3 nucleotides: TGCAGTGCGCAGCGGGGGACCTACGAGCAGTACTTC.

The CDR3 sequence: CASRRGQAVSGANVLTF. The CDR3 DNA is TGTGCCAGTCGGAGGGGACAGGCCGTCTCTGGGGCCAACGTCCTGACTTTC. This chain joins TRBV6-1 and TRBJ2-6; TRBD1 matches at 8 bases. This CDR3 has 17 residues. Germline V lookup: CDR1 MNHNS, CDR2 SASEGT. The J segment lost 0 bases and the V segment lost 9 bases, leaving 10 bases of the junction unmatched.

This clonotype was picked up a small number of times. This chain connects TRBV6-5 to TRBJ2-2; D might be TRBD2 (6 bases). V was cut by 2 bases and J by 3 bases, with 10 bases left in between. The CDR3 has 15 residues. Germline V gene lookup returns CDR1 MNHEY and CDR2 SVGAGI. The CDR3 DNA reads TGTGCCAGCAGTTACAAGCCTAGCGACACCGGGGAGCTGTTTTTT. Amino acids: CASSYKPSDTGELFF.

In this sample, this clonotype turned up a few times. The J gene is TRBJ2-7, the V gene TRBV20-1, with D possibly being TRBD2 (5 bases). V gave up 4 bases and J gave up 0 bases, with 10 bases separating them. The CDR3 spans 13 residues. Germline CDR1 DFQATT, CDR2 SNEGSKA (reference sequence). The CDR3 loop is CSAKRTASYEQYF. CDR3 in DNA: TGCAGTGCTAAGCGGACCGCCTCCTACGAGCAGTACTTC.

The gene calls are TRBV11-2 and TRBJ2-5, with D possibly being TRBD1 or TRBD2 (5 bases each). Trimming left V 5 bases short and J 3 bases short, with 13 bases between. CDR1 is SGHAT, CDR2 FQNNGV, per germline. The CDR3 is 14 amino acids. The DNA of the CDR3 is TGTGCCAGCAGCCCCCCTGAGGGGAAAGAGACCCAGTACTTC. This encodes CASSPPEGKETQYF.

This clonotype has only a few counts. The chain joins TRBV27 to TRBJ1-2, with 10 bases that match TRBD1. J gave up 6 bases and V 3 bases, and 4 bases lay outside the gene matches. CDR1 is MNHEY and CDR2 is SMNVEV in the germline V gene (reference sequence). CDR3 length equals 14 residues. The CDR3 loop is CASSFGDRGHGYTF. CDR3 DNA: TGTGCCAGCAGTTTTGGGGACAGGGGACATGGCTACACCTTC.

This clonotype showed up just a few times. The chain recombines TRBV5-1 with TRBJ2-1; D is ambiguous. Germline V lookup: CDR1 SGHRS, CDR2 YFSETQ. CDR3 length: 13 amino acids. V lost 0 bases to trimming and J lost 7 bases, with 8 bases between them. CDR3 sequence reads: CASSLDYGNEQFF. The CDR3 DNA follows: TGCGCCAGCAGCTTGGATTATGGAAATGAGCAGTTCTTC.

The CDR3 protein is CAWSEIGGLETQYF. CDR3 DNA: TGTGCCTGGAGTGAGATAGGGGGATTGGAGACCCAGTACTTC. V and J are TRBV30 and TRBJ2-5, with a tentative D call TRBD1 (6 bases). CDR3 length: 14 residues. V gave up 1 base and J gave up 5 bases, with 14 bases separating them. Per germline, CDR1 GTSNPN and CDR2 SVGIG (reference sequence). The variable domain in full, completed from reference TRBV30 and TRBJ2-5, reads SQTIHQWPATLVQPVGSPLSLECTVEGTSNPNLYWYRQAAGRGLQLLFYSVGIGQISSEVPQNLSASRPQDRQFILSSKKLLLSDSGFYLCAWSEIGGLETQYFGPGTRLLVL.

The V call is TRBV18, the J call TRBJ1-2; 7 bases map to TRBD1. The CDR3 is 14 amino acids. Trimming cost V 8 bases and J 5 bases; bases outside gene matches: 11. The germline CDR1 and CDR2 sequences are KGHSH and LQKENI. Here the CDR3 DNA reads TGTGCCAGCCTGACCCCCGGGACAGTGTATGGCTACACCTTC. Translating gives CASLTPGTVYGYTF.

This chain joins TRBV4-1 and TRBJ1-2; D might be TRBD1 (6 bases). V shed 3 bases and J shed 4 bases, with 15 bases lying between them. This CDR3 is 15 amino acids long. The germline CDR1 and CDR2 sequences are MGHRA and YSYEKL. The CDR3: CASSHGGGPPYGYTF. The CDR3 DNA follows: TGCGCCAGCAGCCATGGAGGGGGGCCACCCTATGGCTACACCTTC.

This clonotype was found a few times. This rearrangement joins TRBV15 to TRBJ1-1; D remains ambiguous. Germline-derived CDR1 and CDR2 are LNHNV and YYDKDF (reference sequence). This CDR3 has 14 residues. Deletions cut 0 bases from V and 3 bases from J, with 8 bases between. In DNA, the CDR3 is TGTGCCACCAGCAGAGAGGCTTACGACACTGAAGCTTTCTTT. Translated: CATSREAYDTEAFF.

The chain uses TRBV6-5 and TRBJ2-7; TRBD1 matches at 7 bases. V lost 2 bases, J lost 6 bases, and 13 bases stayed unmatched. The V gene's germline CDR1 is MNHEY and CDR2 SVGAGI. This CDR3 is 16 amino acids long. The CDR3, as DNA: TGTGCCAGCAGTTACCTCACCGAGACAGGGATCGGCGAGCAGTACTTC. Translating it yields CASSYLTETGIGEQYF.

This sequence joins TRBV12-3 or TRBV12-4 and TRBJ2-4, with D perhaps matching TRBD2 (7 bases). V was pared by 5 bases and J by 15 bases, with 26 bases between. This CDR3 has 15 amino acids. As DNA, the CDR3 is TGTGCCAGCAGTCCGGGGGGAGGCAGGGGAGATCTGGCGTACTTC. Its translation: CASSPGGGRGDLAYF.

The chain joins TRBV12-3 or TRBV12-4 to TRBJ2-6; possible D gene TRBD1, 6 bases. V gave up 10 bases and J gave up 0 bases, with 13 bases separating them. The CDR3 sequence is 15 residues long. CDR3: CATGTPYSGANVLTF. DNA for the CDR3: TGTGCCACGGGGACACCCTACTCTGGGGCCAACGTCCTGACTTTC.

This clonotype was found a few times. CDR3 bases: TGTGCCAGCAGCCCCCCCCGGACTAGCGTACAAGAGACCCAGTACTTC. The encoded protein is CASSPPRTSVQETQYF. The chain carries TRBV7-6 and TRBJ2-5, with 9 bases aligning to TRBD2. Germline CDR1 is SGHVS and CDR2 is FNYEAQ. Losses at the gene ends were 5 bases for V and 2 bases for J; bases not matched to a gene: 9. This CDR3 is built from 16 residues. Drawing the rest from reference TRBV7-6 and TRBJ2-5, the complete variable domain is GAGVSQSPRYKVTKRGQDVALRCDPISGHVSLYWYRQALGQGPEFLTYFNYEAQQDKSGLPNDRFSAERPEGSISTLTIQRTEQRDSAMYRCASSPPRTSVQETQYFGPGTRLLVL.

This sequence joins TRBV5-1 and TRBJ2-5; perhaps TRBD1 as D (6 bases). Germline V lookup: CDR1 SGHRS, CDR2 YFSETQ. The CDR3 consists of 15 residues. Trimming took 1 base from V and 1 from J, leaving 11 bases between them. The CDR3 loop reads CASSLTGTSQETQYF. The CDR3 DNA reads as TGCGCCAGCAGCTTGACCGGGACATCCCAAGAGACCCAGTACTTC.

This chain links TRBV5-1 with TRBJ2-5; D could derive from TRBD1 or TRBD2 (5 bases each). V was trimmed by 6 bases and J by 4 bases, leaving 13 bases between them. This CDR3 contains 13 residues. The germline V gene encodes CDR1 SGHRS and CDR2 YFSETQ. Here the CDR3 reads CASTPGQGETQYF. The CDR3 nucleotides read TGCGCCAGCACCCCGGGGCAGGGAGAGACCCAGTACTTC.